The source of this T cell receptor (beta chain) is a study of patients and donors after allogeneic stem cell transplantation. The CDR3 has 19 amino acids. Germline V gene sequence: CDR1 SGHDN, CDR2 FVKESK. J was trimmed by 3 bases and V by 1 base; bases with no gene match: 15. TCRdb fed the RT-PCR reads into MiXCR, producing one record per CDR3 protein. Among approximately 37,000 distinct CDR3 sequences listed, about 30% were seen once. The chain uses TRBV14 and TRBJ2-1, with 7 bases identical to TRBD2. The TCR was taken from a human donor who was either an allogeneic HSCT recipient or a stem cell or donor lymphocyte infusion donor (not recorded which). It is not recorded whose cells these are; they may come from a transplant donor. Sequencing input: blood, either unsorted or a sorted T cell fraction (not recorded which). The CDR3 here is CASSQGYVLRLAGYNEQFF. The DNA of the CDR3 is TGTGCCAGCAGCCAAGGGTACGTCTTACGGTTAGCGGGCTACAATGAGCAGTTCTTC. Supplemented by reference TRBV14 and TRBJ2-1, the full variable domain reads EAGVTQFPSHSVIEKGQTVTLRCDPISGHDNLYWYRRVMGKEIKFLLHFVKESKQDESGMPNNRFLAERTGGTYSTLKVQPAELEDSGVYFCASSQGYVLRLAGYNEQFFGPGTRLTVL.